The TCR beta chain under discussion was sequenced for a study of blood T cell repertoires in COVID-19. Produced via immunoSEQ multiplex PCR; TCRdb's table is partial and in-frame only. The sample lists about 94,000 clones; 75% to 90% were seen once. Losses at the gene ends were 3 bases for V and 2 bases for J; bases not matched to a gene: 8. CDR1 SSHAT and CDR2 FNYEAQ come from the germline V gene (reference sequence). The CDR3 has 17 amino acids. The TCR comes from an elderly woman with acute or convalescent COVID-19. The chain carries TRBV7-7 and TRBJ2-5, with 11 positions matching TRBD2. Sequenced material: peripheral blood. The CDR3, as DNA: TGTGCCAGCAGCTTGCTCGGCGGGACTAGCGGTCAAGAGACCCAGTACTTC. This encodes CASSLLGGTSGQETQYF.